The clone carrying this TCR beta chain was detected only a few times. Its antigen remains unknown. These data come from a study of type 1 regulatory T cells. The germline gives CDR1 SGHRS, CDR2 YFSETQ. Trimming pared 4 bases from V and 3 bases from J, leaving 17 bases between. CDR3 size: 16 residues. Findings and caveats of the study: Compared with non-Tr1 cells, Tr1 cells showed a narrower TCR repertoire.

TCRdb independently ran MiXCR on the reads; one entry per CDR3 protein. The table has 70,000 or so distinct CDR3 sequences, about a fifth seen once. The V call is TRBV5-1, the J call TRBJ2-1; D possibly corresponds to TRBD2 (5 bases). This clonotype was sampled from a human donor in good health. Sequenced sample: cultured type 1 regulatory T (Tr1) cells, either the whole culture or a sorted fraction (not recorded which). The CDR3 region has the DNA TGCGCCAGCAGCGCCTTAGTGGGAGTGGTCTACAATGAGCAGTTCTTC. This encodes CASSALVGVVYNEQFF.